The rows below give T cell receptor beta chains drawn from one sample of a study of Graves' ophthalmopathy and Graves' hyperthyroidism. TCRdb re-called the multiplex PCR reads through MiXCR, storing one row per CDR3 protein. Of about 660,000 distinct CDR3 sequences listed, 35% to 50% are singletons. Sequencing was done on a sample of peripheral blood. These receptors were taken from an adult man with Graves' ophthalmopathy. Each CDR3 is given with its conserved first and last residue. D genes are given only for firm matches. Expanded clones are given a class, and other clones once, few, many or no size at all.

v_gene,d_gene,abundance,j_gene,CDR3nt,CDR3aa
TRBV7-3,NA,NA,TRBJ1-6,TGTGCCAGCAGCTGGCGTGGGGGCACTTCACCCCTCCACTTT,CASSWRGGTSPLHF
TRBV15,NA,NA,TRBJ2-6,TGTGCCACCAGCGTTGACTCTGGGGCCAACGTCCTGACTTTC,CATSVDSGANVLTF
TRBV12-3/TRBV12-4,TRBD1,NA,TRBJ1-6,TGTGCCAGCAGCCTCGGGACAGGGATCCATAATTCACCCCTCCACTTT,CASSLGTGIHNSPLHF
TRBV7-2,NA,NA,TRBJ2-5,TGTGCCAGCAGCCTCCACGGGTTAGCCGGGTGGCCCAAAGAGACCCAGTACTTC,CASSLHGLAGWPKETQYF
TRBV29-1,NA,many,TRBJ1-2,TGCAGCGTTGTGGGCACAACATTCTATGGCTACACCTTC,CSVVGTTFYGYTF
TRBV19,NA,few,TRBJ2-3,TGTGCCAGCCGACTTGATAACACAGATACGCAGTATTTT,CASRLDNTDTQYF
TRBV12-5,TRBD1,NA,TRBJ2-5,TGTGCTAGTGCCATCGGGACAGGGACACACCAAGAGACCCAGTACTTC,CASAIGTGTHQETQYF
TRBV7-2,TRBD1,many,TRBJ1-5,TGTGCCAGCAGCTTAGGAGGTTCGGGACAGGTACGACAAGGGCCCCAGCATTTT,CASSLGGSGQVRQGPQHF
TRBV19,NA,many,TRBJ2-7,TGTGCCAGTAGTATAAGTGTGACAGCCTACGAGCAGTACTTC,CASSISVTAYEQYF
TRBV11-2,TRBD1,NA,TRBJ1-2,TGTGCCAGCAGCTCCGGGACAGGGGGACCAGCTGGCTACACCTTC,CASSSGTGGPAGYTF
TRBV5-1,NA,many,TRBJ2-5,TGCGCCAGCACTCAAGCAGAGACCCAGTACTTC,CASTQAETQYF
TRBV10-2,NA,NA,TRBJ2-6,TGTGCCAGCAGTGCCCACGAGGGGAGCGGGGCCAACGTCCTGACTTTC,CASSAHEGSGANVLTF
TRBV25-1,TRBD1,many,TRBJ2-5,TGTGCCAGCAGTGCAGGAGGACAGGCCTCGGCCCAGTACTTC,CASSAGGQASAQYF
TRBV19,NA,many,TRBJ1-2,TGTGCCAGTAGCCTAGTGGGGGCGAGGGACTATGGCTACACCTTC,CASSLVGARDYGYTF